The 9 T cell receptor beta chains listed next were all sequenced from one sample in a study of cytomegalovirus exposure and HLA in healthy donors. Clones were read by immunoSEQ multiplex PCR, and TCRdb kept only the in-frame ones, dropping some. The sample holds 60,000 to 70,000 clones, around 92% seen once. The source material was PBMCs. These receptors were obtained from a man aged 18 to 35 in good health and CMV-seropositive.

This chain connects TRBV10-3 to TRBJ1-1, with 8 bases identical to TRBD1. V gave up 5 bases and J gave up 3 bases; unmatched junction bases: 2. The CDR3 covers 13 residues. Germline lookup yields CDR1 ENHRY and CDR2 SYGVKD. The CDR3 region has the DNA TGTGCCATCAGTATACAGGGGGACACTGAAGCTTTCTTT. Encoded protein: CAISIQGDTEAFF.

The CDR3 reads CASLLVMSEKLFF. The CDR3 coding sequence is TGTGCCAGCCTTCTTGTTATGTCTGAAAAACTGTTTTTT. This chain links TRBV6-8 with TRBJ1-4; unclear D gene. V lost 8 bases to trimming and J lost 7 bases, with 14 bases between them. The CDR3 totals 13 residues. Germline V gene data show CDR1 as MNHGY and CDR2 as SAAAGT.

The V gene is TRBV6-1, the J gene TRBJ2-6; TRBD2 aligns across 9 bases. The CDR3 extends over 15 amino acids. CDR1 MNHNS and CDR2 SASEGT come from the germline V gene. V trimming: 7 bases; J trimming: 1 base; junction bases outside the gene matches: 2. CDR3 DNA sequence: TGTGCCAGCAAAGCGGGAGGATCTGGGGCCAACGTCCTGACTTTC. This sequence encodes CASKAGGSGANVLTF.

The chain recombines TRBV9 with TRBJ1-1, with TRBD1 matching 11 bases. J was trimmed by 3 bases and V by 4 bases; bases with no gene match: 11. Per the germline V gene, CDR1 is SGDLS and CDR2 is YYNGEE. The CDR3 has 17 amino acids. This chain's CDR3 is CASSIGQGALLDTEAFF. The DNA of the CDR3 is TGTGCCAGCAGCATAGGACAGGGGGCGCTTCTGGACACTGAAGCTTTCTTT.

The V gene is TRBV27, the J gene TRBJ1-2; unclear D gene. The V end was cut by 7 bases, the J end by 0 bases, with 18 bases between. This CDR3 contains 16 residues. Per the germline V gene, CDR1 is MNHEY and CDR2 is SMNVEV (reference sequence). CDR3 nucleotides: TGTGCCAGCACCCCATTATCGGGTATCACTAACTATGGCTACACCTTC. Its translation is CASTPLSGITNYGYTF.

This clone was picked up a small number of times. This chain connects TRBV19 to TRBJ2-7; 8 bases are a match to TRBD2. Germline-derived CDR1 and CDR2 are LNHDA and SQIVND (reference sequence). This CDR3 comprises 14 residues. V dropped 0 bases and J dropped 7; count of bases not matched to a gene: 5. In DNA form, the CDR3 reads TGTGCCAGTAGTATAGATAGCGGGGCAGGGGAGCAGTACTTC. It yields the protein CASSIDSGAGEQYF.

This clone has only one observation. The gene calls are TRBV7-9 and TRBJ2-1; TRBD2 agrees at 8 bases. The CDR3 covers 15 residues. Germline loops: CDR1 SEHNR, CDR2 FQNEAQ (reference sequence). V dropped 2 bases and J dropped 7; count of bases not matched to a gene: 7. The CDR3 reads CASSLTSSGPNEQFF. In DNA form, the CDR3 reads TGTGCCAGCAGCTTAACTTCTAGCGGGCCGAATGAGCAGTTCTTC.

The CDR3 is CASSSEGQMNQPQHF. DNA of the CDR3: TGTGCCAGTAGTAGTGAGGGACAAATGAATCAGCCCCAGCATTTT. The V call is TRBV19, the J call TRBJ1-5; the D gene is possibly TRBD1 (6 bases). The CDR3 consists of 15 residues. V was cut by 4 bases and J by 4 bases, with 14 bases left in between. CDR1 is LNHDA, CDR2 SQIVND, per germline (reference sequence).

The V gene is TRBV9, the J gene TRBJ2-7, with no clear D. The CDR3 spans 13 residues. V shed 4 bases and J shed 3 bases, with 11 bases lying between them. Germline CDR1 and CDR2: SGDLS and YYNGEE. CDR3 amino acids: CASSPRLRYEQYF. CDR3 nucleotides: TGTGCCAGCAGCCCCAGGCTTCGCTACGAGCAGTACTTC.